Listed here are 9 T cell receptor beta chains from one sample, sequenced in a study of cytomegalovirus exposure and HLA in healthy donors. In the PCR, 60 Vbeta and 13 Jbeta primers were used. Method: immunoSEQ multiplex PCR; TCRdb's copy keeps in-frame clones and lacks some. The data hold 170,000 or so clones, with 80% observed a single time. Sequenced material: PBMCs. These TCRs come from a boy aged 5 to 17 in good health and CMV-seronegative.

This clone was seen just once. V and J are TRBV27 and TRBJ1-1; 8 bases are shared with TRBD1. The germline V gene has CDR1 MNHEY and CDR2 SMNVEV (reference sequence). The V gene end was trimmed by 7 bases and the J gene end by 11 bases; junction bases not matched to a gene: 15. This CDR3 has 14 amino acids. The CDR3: CASINTGQGRGAFF. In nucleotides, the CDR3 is TGTGCCAGCATTAATACTGGACAGGGTAGGGGTGCTTTCTTT.

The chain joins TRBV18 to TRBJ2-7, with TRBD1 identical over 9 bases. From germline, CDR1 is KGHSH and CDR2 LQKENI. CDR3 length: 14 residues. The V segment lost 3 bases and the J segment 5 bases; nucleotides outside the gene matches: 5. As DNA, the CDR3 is TGTGCCAGCTCACCCGGGACAGGGTTCGACGAGCAGTACTTC. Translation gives CASSPGTGFDEQYF.

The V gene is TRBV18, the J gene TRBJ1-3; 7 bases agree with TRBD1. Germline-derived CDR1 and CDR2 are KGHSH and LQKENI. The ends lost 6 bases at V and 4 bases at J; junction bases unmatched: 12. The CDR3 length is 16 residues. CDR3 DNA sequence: TGTGCCAGCTCTCCCCAGACAGGGTCAAACGGAAACACCATATATTTT. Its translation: CASSPQTGSNGNTIYF.

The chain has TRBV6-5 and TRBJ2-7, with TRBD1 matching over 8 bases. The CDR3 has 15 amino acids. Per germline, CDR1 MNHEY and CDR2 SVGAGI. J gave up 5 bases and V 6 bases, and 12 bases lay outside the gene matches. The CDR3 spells CASSFRTGLPDEQYF. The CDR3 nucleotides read TGTGCCAGCAGCTTCCGGACAGGGCTCCCCGACGAGCAGTACTTC.

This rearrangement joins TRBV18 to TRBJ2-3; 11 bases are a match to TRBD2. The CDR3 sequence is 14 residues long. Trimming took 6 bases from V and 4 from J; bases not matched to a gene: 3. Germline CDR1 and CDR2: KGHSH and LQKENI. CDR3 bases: TGTGCCAGCTCCCTAGCGGGAGGCCCAGATACGCAGTATTTT. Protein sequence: CASSLAGGPDTQYF. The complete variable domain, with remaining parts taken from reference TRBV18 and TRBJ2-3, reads NAGVMQNPRHLVRRRGQEARLRCSPMKGHSHVYWYRQLPEEGLKFMVYLQKENIIDESGMPKERFSAEFPKEGPSILRIQQVVRGDSAAYFCASSLAGGPDTQYFGPGTRLTVL.

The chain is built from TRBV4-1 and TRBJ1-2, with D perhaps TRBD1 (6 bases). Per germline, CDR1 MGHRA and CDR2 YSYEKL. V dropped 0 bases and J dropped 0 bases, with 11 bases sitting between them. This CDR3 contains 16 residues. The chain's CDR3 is CASSQDSTGPNYGYTF. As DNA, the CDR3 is TGCGCCAGCAGCCAAGATAGCACAGGGCCTAACTATGGCTACACCTTC.

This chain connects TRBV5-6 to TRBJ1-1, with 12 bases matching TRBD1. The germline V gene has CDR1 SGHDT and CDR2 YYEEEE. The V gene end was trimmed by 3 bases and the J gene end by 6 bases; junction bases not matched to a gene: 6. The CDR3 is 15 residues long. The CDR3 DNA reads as TGTGCCAGCAGCTGGGACAGGGGGCAGATAGCTGAAGCTTTCTTT. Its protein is CASSWDRGQIAEAFF.

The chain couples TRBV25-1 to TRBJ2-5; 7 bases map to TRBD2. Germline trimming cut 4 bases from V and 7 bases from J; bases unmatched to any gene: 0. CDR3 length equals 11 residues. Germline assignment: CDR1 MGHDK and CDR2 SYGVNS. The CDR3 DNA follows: TGTGCCAGCAGTGGCGGGGGGACCCAGTACTTC. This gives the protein CASSGGGTQYF.

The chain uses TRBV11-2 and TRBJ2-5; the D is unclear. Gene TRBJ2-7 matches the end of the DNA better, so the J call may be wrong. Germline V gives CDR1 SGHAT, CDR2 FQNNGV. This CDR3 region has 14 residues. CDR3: CASSLAPGNGEQYF. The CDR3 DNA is TGTGCCAGCAGCTTAGCTCCAGGTAACGGCGAGCAGTACTTC.